What follows describes a single T cell receptor (beta chain). Its binding antigen is unknown. The junction shows a germline mismatch at one end, possibly a read error. Participants in the prospective study were enrolled through a virtual design, were aged about 18 to 100 years, and lived in 24 United States geographic areas. In the prospective study, cohorts were assigned on the basis of participant-reported clinical history obtained from a screening survey and a study questionnaire. Mobile phlebotomists in the prospective study collected whole blood, serum and a nasopharyngeal or oropharyngeal swab from every participant. Prospective study participants could optionally give additional blood draws and questionnaires over a roughly two-month period. Blood samples from the prospective study were shipped frozen or at room temperature prior to DNA extraction. CDR1 and CDR2 are drawn from the germline V gene: LGHNA, YNFKEQ. The CDR3 has 16 amino acids, counting the end cysteine and phenylalanine. Only CDR3 DNA remains: 48 bases, in frame from the first base.

This entry comes from a study of blood T cell repertoires in COVID-19 (dated by TCRdb to between 2020 and 2021). The study in broad terms: Collaborator samples came from the United States, Italy and Spain and covered acute and convalescent phases of COVID-19. The repertoires were made available in a free public database intended to serve as a resource for research on the immune response to SARS-CoV-2. HLA class I and class II types, where available, came from metadata supplied by the sample provider rather than from assay-based typing. The samples were drawn from the first 160 participants of the ongoing ImmuneRACE study and from under 1,500 subjects provided by 6 global collaborators. Nearly every sample came with metadata listing a de-identified subject ID, COVID-19 status, age in years and sex. The prospective study material was composed of cDNA or gDNA derived from T cells, B-cell-depleted T cells, or PBMCs. Subjects who had been exposed to COVID-19, were actively infected with it, or had recovered from it provided the deeply sampled blood TCRbeta repertoires that made up the dataset.

The full study reports these points: The quantity of clinical and demographic metadata differed by source and by participant and was supplied without curation.

TCRbeta CDR3 regions were amplified from genomic DNA by means of the immunoSEQ Assay, a bias-controlled multiplex PCR. The study's processing was this. The number of nucleated cells in each sample was estimated by amplification of reference gene primers within the assay. To quantify the absolute abundance of each unique TCRbeta CDR3 rearrangement, sequence reads were collapsed and filtered. For each sample, productive Simpson clonality was calculated as the square root of Simpson's diversity index across productive rearrangements. What TCRdb holds here is the immuneACCESS table cut down to in-frame rearrangements. Part of the clones is not present; checked against another copy, under half of the missing clones reflect an unresolved V gene, and the others are unexplained. From that table come the V and J calls and clone size; the DNA was used to work out D and trimming. For this sample there are some 220,000 clones; roughly 80% appear just once. Approximately 1.3% of the sample belongs to the ten largest clones.

The sequence is built from TRBV4-2 and TRBJ2-7; the junction holds 9 bases that match TRBD1. The TCR originated in a woman aged 40 to 50 with acute COVID-19. What was sequenced was PBMCs or T cells enriched from blood (not recorded which). The DNA reads as follows: TGTGCCAGCAGCCAACCTTACAGGGGGCGCTCCCACGAGCAGTACTTC. The encoded protein is CASSQPYRGRSHEQYF.